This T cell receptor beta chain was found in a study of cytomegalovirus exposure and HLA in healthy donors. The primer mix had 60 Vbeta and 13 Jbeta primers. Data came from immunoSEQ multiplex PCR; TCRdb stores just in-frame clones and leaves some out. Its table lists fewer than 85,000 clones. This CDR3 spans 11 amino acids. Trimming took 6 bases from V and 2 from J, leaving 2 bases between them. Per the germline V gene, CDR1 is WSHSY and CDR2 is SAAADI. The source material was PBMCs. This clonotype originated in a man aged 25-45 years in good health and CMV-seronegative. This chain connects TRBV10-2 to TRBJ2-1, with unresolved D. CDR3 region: CASSTYNEQFF. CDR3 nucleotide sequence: TGCGCCAGCAGCACCTACAATGAGCAGTTCTTC.